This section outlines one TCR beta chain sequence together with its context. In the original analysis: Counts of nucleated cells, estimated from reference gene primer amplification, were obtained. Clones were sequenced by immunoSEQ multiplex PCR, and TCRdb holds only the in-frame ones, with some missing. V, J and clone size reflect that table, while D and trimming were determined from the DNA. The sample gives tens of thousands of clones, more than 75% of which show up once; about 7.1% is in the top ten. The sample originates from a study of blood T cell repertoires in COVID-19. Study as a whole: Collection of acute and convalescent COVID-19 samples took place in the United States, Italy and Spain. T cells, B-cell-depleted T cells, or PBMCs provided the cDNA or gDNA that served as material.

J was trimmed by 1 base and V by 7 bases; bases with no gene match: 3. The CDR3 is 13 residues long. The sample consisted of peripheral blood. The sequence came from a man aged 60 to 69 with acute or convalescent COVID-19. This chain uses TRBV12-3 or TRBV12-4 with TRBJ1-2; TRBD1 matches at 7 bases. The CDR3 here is CASTRDSNYGYTF. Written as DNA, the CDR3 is TGTGCCAGCACTCGGGACAGTAACTATGGCTACACCTTC.